Listed here are 4 T cell receptor beta chains from one sample, sequenced in a study of cytomegalovirus exposure and HLA in healthy donors. PCR primers comprised 60 Vbeta and 13 Jbeta primers. Sequenced by immunoSEQ multiplex PCR; TCRdb stores in-frame clones only, minus some. The sample has 150,000 to 200,000 clones, over 65% seen once. The source material was PBMCs. The origin of the receptors is a woman under 40 in good health and CMV-seropositive.

The V call is TRBV5-4, the J call TRBJ1-1, with 12 bases lining up with TRBD1. Germline V gene lookup returns CDR1 SGHNT and CDR2 YYREEE (reference sequence). The CDR3 runs to 16 residues. The V gene end was trimmed by 3 bases and the J gene end by 6 bases; junction bases not matched to a gene: 9. The chain's CDR3 is CASSSGTGGARSEAFF. In nucleotides, the CDR3 is TGTGCCAGCAGCTCCGGGACAGGGGGCGCCCGGTCTGAAGCTTTCTTT.

The chain employs TRBV27 and TRBJ1-2; D remains ambiguous. Trimming left V 10 bases short and J 4 bases short, with 19 bases between. The length of the CDR3 is 14 residues. CDR1 MNHEY and CDR2 SMNVEV come from the germline V gene (reference sequence). CDR3 region: CATFSGGMGYGYTF. The CDR3 nucleotides are TGTGCCACCTTCAGTGGCGGTATGGGCTATGGCTACACCTTC.

The J gene is TRBJ2-2, the V gene TRBV30, with 9 bases aligning to TRBD2. This CDR3 spans 15 amino acids. CDR1 is GTSNPN, CDR2 SVGIG, per germline (reference sequence). Trimming cost V 3 bases and J 4 bases; bases outside gene matches: 6. CDR3 sequence (DNA): TGTGCCTGGAGGAAGACTAGCGGTGGCACCGGGGAGCTGTTTTTT. It yields the protein CAWRKTSGGTGELFF.

This clone has a single count. CDR3 DNA sequence: TGTGCCAGCAGCTTGGCCTTCGGGAGCTCCTACGAGCAGTACTTC. Translated: CASSLAFGSSYEQYF. The genes are TRBV5-5 and TRBJ2-7; the D gene is possibly TRBD2 (6 bases). The V end was cut by 0 bases, the J end by 0 bases, with 10 bases between. This CDR3 has 15 amino acids. In germline, CDR1 is SGHKS, CDR2 YYEKEE (reference sequence).